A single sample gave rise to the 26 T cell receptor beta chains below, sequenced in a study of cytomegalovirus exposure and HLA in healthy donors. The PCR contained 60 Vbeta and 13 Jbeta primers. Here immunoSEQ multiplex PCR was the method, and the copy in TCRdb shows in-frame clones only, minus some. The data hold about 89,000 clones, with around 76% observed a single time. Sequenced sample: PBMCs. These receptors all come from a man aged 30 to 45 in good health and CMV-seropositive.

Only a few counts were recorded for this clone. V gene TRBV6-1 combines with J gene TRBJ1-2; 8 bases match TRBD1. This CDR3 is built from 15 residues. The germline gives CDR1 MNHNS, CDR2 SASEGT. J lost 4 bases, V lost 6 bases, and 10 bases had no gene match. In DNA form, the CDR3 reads TGTGCCAGCAGGGCCACAATGGGGACAGGCTATGGCTACACCTTC. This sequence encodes CASRATMGTGYGYTF.

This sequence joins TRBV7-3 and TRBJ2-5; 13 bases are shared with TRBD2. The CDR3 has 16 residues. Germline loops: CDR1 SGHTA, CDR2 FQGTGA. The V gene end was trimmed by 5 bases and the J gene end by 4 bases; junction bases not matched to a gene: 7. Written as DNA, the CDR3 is TGTGCCAGCAGCGAAACCGGGACTAGCGGGGTAGAGACCCAGTACTTC. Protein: CASSETGTSGVETQYF.

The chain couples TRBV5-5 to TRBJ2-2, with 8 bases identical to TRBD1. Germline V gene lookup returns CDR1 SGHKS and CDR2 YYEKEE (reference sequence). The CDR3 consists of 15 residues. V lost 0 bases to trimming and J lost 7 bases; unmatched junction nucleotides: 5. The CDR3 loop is CASSLGTGYIGELFF. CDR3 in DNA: TGTGCCAGCAGCTTGGGGACAGGGTATATCGGGGAGCTGTTTTTT.

The CDR3 nucleotides read TGCGCCAGCAGCCATGCCGGGGTCTCCTACGAGCAGTACTTC. Translation gives CASSHAGVSYEQYF. This sequence joins TRBV4-1 and TRBJ2-7; TRBD2 might be the D (5 bases). The germline CDR1 and CDR2 sequences are MGHRA and YSYEKL. This CDR3 is built from 14 residues. V lost 3 bases to trimming and J lost 0 bases, with 9 bases between them.

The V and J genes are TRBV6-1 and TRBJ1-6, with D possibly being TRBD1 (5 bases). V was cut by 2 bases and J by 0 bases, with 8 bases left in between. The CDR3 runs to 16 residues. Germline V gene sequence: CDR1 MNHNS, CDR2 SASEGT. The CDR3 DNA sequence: TGTGCCAGCAGTGAAATGGGGGGCTCCTATAATTCACCCCTCCACTTT. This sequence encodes CASSEMGGSYNSPLHF.

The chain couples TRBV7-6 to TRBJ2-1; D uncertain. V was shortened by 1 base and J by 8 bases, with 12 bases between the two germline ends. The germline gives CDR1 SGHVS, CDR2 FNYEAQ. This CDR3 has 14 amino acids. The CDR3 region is CASSLDWRRDEQFF. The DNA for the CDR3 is TGTGCCAGCAGCTTAGATTGGCGACGGGATGAGCAGTTCTTC.

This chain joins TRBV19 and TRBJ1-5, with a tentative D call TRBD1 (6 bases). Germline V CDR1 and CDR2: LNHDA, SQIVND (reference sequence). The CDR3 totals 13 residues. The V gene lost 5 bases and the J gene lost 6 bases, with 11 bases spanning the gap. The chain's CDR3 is CASSGRGTQPQHF. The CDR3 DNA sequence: TGTGCCAGTAGTGGCAGGGGTACTCAGCCCCAGCATTTT. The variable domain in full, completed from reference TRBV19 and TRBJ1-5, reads DGGITQSPKYLFRKEGQNVTLSCEQNLNHDAMYWYRQDPGQGLRLIYYSQIVNDFQKGDIAEGYSVSREKKESFPLTVTSAQKNPTAFYLCASSGRGTQPQHFGDGTRLSIL.

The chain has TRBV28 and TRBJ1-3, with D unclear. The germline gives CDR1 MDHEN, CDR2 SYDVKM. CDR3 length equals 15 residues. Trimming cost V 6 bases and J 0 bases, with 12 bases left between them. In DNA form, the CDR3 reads TGTGCCAGCAGGCAAAAATCCAGCTCTGGAAACACCATATATTTT. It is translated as CASRQKSSSGNTIYF.

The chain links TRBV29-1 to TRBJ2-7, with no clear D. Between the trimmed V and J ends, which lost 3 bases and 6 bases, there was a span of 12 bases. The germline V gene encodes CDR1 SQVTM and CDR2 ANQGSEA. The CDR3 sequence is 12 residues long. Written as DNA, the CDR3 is TGCAGCGTTGATCTTTTATCGGGCGAGCAGTACTTC. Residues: CSVDLLSGEQYF.

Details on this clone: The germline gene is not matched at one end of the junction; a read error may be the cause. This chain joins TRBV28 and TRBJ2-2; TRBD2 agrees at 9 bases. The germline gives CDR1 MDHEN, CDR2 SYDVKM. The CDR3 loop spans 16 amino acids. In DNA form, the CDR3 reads TGTGCCAGCAGTTTATCTTCGGCGGGGGGGACCGGAGAGCTGTTTTTT. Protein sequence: CASSLSSAGGTGELFF.

CDR3 in amino acids: CASSHRSGFYNSPLHF. For the CDR3, the DNA is TGTGCCAGCAGTCACCGATCGGGATTCTATAATTCACCCCTCCACTTT. This sequence joins TRBV28 and TRBJ1-6; no definite D call. V was shortened by 5 bases and J by 3 bases, with 14 bases between the two germline ends. Per the germline V gene, CDR1 is MDHEN and CDR2 is SYDVKM. This CDR3 is 16 amino acids long.

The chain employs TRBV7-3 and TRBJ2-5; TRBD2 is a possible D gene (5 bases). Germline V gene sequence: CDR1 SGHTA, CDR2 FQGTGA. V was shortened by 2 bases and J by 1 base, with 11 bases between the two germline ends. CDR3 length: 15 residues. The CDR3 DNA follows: TGTGCCAGCAGCTTAGTTCGAACTAGCCAAGAGACCCAGTACTTC. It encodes CASSLVRTSQETQYF.

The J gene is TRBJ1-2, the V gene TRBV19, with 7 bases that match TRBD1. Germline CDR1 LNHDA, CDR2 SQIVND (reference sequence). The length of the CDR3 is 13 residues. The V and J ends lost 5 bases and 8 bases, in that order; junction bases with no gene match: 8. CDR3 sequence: CASSLGQGDGYTF. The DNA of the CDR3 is TGTGCCAGTAGTTTGGGGCAGGGGGACGGCTACACCTTC.

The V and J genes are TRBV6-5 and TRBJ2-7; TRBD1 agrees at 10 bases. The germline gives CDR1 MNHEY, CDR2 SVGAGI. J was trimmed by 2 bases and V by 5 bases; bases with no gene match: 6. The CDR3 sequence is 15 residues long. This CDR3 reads CASSAVGTGAYEQYF. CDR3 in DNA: TGTGCCAGCAGTGCTGTCGGGACAGGGGCCTACGAGCAGTACTTC.

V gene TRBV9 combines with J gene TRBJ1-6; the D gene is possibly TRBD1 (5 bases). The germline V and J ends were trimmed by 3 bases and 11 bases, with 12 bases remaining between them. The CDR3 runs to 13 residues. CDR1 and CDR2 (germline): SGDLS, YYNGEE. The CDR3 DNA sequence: TGTGCCAGCAGCGCCTCAGGGTCTCCACCCCTCCACTTT. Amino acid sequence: CASSASGSPPLHF.

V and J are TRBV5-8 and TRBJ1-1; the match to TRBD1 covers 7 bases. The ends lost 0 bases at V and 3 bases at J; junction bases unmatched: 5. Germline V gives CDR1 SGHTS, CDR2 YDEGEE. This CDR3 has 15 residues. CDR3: CASSLVRDRHTEAFF. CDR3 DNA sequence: TGTGCCAGCAGCTTGGTTCGGGACAGACACACTGAAGCTTTCTTT.

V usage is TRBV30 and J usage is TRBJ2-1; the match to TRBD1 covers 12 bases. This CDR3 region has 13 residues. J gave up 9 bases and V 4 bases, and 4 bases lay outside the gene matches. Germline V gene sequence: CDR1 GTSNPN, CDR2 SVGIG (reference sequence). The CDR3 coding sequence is TGTGCCTGGACCGGGACAGGGGGCAGTGAGCAGTTCTTC. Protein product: CAWTGTGGSEQFF.

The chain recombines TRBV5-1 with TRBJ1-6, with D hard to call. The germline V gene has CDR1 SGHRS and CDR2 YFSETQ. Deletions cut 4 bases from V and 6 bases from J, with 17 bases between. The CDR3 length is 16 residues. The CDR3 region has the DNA TGCGCCAGCAGCATTCGTGAAGGGAGTGGTAATTCACCCCTCCACTTT. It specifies CASSIREGSGNSPLHF.

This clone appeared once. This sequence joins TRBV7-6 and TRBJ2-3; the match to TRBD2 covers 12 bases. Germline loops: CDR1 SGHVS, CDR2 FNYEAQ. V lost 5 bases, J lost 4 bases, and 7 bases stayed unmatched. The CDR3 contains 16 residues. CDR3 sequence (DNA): TGTGCCAGCAGCCCAAGGGCTAGCGGGGGGGCAGATACGCAGTATTTT. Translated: CASSPRASGGADTQYF.

The CDR3 protein is CASSLVTGSNEKLFF. Here the CDR3 DNA reads TGTGCCAGCAGCTTAGTCACAGGGTCTAATGAAAAACTGTTTTTT. This chain connects TRBV7-9 to TRBJ1-4; perhaps TRBD1 as D (6 bases). Germline assignment: CDR1 SEHNR and CDR2 FQNEAQ (reference sequence). Trimming stripped 1 base from V and 3 bases from J, with 9 bases between. The CDR3 covers 15 residues.

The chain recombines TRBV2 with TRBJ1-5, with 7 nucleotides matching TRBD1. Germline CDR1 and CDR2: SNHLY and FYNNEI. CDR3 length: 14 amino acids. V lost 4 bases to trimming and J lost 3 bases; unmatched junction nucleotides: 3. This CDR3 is CASSADRYNQPQHF. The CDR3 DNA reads TGTGCCAGCAGTGCGGACAGGTACAATCAGCCCCAGCATTTT.

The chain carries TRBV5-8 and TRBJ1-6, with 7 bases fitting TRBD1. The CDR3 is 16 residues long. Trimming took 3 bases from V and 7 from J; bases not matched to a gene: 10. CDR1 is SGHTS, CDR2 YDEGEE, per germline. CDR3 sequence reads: CASSYPFDRVNSPLHF. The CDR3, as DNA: TGTGCCAGCAGCTACCCGTTCGACAGGGTCAATTCACCCCTCCACTTT.

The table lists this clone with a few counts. The chain's CDR3 is CASSETGGVYGYTF. CDR3 bases: TGCGCCAGCAGCGAGACAGGGGGCGTCTATGGCTACACCTTC. The rearrangement joins TRBV5-1 to TRBJ1-2; the match to TRBD1 covers 10 bases. CDR3 size: 14 residues. Germline V CDR1 and CDR2: SGHRS, YFSETQ. Trimming removed 4 bases from V and 4 bases from J; junction bases left unmatched: 4.

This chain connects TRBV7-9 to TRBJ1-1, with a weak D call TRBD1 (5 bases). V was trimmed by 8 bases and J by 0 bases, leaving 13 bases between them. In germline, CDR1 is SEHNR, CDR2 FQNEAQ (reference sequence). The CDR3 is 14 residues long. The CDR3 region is CASARATMNTEAFF. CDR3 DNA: TGTGCCAGCGCCAGGGCCACGATGAACACTGAAGCTTTCTTT.

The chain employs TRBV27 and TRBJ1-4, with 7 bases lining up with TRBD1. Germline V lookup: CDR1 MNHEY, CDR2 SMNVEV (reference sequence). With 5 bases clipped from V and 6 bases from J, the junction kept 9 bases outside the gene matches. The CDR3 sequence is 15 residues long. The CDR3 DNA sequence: TGTGCCAGCAGTCCCTCGGGACAGATTCATGAAAAACTGTTTTTT. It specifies CASSPSGQIHEKLFF.

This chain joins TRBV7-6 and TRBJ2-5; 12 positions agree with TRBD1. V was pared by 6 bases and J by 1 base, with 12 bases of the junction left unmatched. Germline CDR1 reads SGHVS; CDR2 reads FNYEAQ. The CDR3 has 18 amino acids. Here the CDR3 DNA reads TGTGCCAGCAGGCGTTCCGGGACAGGGGGCTTTGGCCAAGAGACCCAGTACTTC. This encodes CASRRSGTGGFGQETQYF.